The TCR beta chain under discussion was sequenced for a study of brain T cells in children with intractable seizures. Trimming removed 1 base from V and 4 bases from J, with 11 bases in between. This CDR3 has 14 amino acids. CDR1 and CDR2 (germline): SGHDT, YYEEEE. The assay was immunoSEQ multiplex PCR, and TCRdb's table has in-frame clones only and misses some. The sample contains hundreds of thousands of clones, more than 85% of which appear only once. Details on this clone: Its antigen is undetermined.

Study findings and constraints: Pre- and post-surgery blood differed in depth, so pre-surgery absences may be undersampling. Only CDR3 sequence similarity suggested viral specificity, without known HCMV serostatus.

Specified time point: blood from clinic visit 5 months post-surgery; TSC patient then seizure free. Sequencing was limited to surgery cases with top T cell transcript signatures in brain tissue. Patients received at least one anti-epileptic drug before surgery. This clonotype originated in a boy in the first two years of life with tuberous sclerosis and intractable seizures. The sample here was peripheral blood, taken less than 6 months after surgery. The chain employs TRBV5-6 and TRBJ1-1; the D gene is possibly TRBD1 (5 bases). The CDR3 region is CASSLTGEGTEAFF. The CDR3 nucleotides read TGTGCCAGCAGCTTGACAGGCGAAGGCACTGAAGCTTTCTTT.